This TCR beta chain was captured in a study of T cell changes during pregnancy in multiple sclerosis. Data came from immunoSEQ multiplex PCR; TCRdb stores just in-frame clones and leaves some out. The table has 75,000 to 100,000 clones, roughly 92% seen once. The sequencing used peripheral blood, collected after pregnancy. The sequence was obtained from a female donor with multiple sclerosis, enrolled in a pregnancy study.

CDR3 region: CASSLVASGAYEQYF. CDR3 DNA sequence: TGCGCCAGCAGCTTGGTGGCTAGCGGAGCCTACGAGCAGTACTTC. The chain employs TRBV5-1 and TRBJ2-7, with 7 bases matching TRBD2. J lost 2 bases, V lost 0 bases, and 5 bases had no gene match. The CDR3 is made up of 15 amino acids. From germline, CDR1 is SGHRS and CDR2 YFSETQ.